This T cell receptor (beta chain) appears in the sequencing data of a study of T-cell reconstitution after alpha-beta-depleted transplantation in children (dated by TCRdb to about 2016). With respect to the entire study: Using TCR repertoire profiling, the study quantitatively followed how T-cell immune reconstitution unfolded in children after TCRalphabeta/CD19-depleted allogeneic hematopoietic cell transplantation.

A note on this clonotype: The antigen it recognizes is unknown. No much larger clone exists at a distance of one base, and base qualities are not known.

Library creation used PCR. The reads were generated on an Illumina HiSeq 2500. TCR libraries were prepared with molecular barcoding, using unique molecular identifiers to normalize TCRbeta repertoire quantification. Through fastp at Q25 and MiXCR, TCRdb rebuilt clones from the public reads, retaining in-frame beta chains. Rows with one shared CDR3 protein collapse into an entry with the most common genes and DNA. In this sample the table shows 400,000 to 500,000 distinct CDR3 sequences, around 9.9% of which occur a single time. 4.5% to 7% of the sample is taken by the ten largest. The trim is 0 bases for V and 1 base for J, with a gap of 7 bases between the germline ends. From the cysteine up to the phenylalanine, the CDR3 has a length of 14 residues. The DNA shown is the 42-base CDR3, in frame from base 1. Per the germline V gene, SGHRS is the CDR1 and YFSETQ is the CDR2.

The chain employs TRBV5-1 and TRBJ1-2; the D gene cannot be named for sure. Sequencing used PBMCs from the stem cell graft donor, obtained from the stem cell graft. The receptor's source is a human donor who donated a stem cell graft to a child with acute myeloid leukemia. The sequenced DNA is TGCGCCAGCAGCTTGGACAGTGGTAACTATGGCTACACCTTC. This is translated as CASSLDSGNYGYTF. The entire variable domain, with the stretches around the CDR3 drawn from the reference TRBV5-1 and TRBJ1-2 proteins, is KAGVTQTPRYLIKTRGQQVTLSCSPISGHRSVSWYQQTPGQGLQFLFEYFSETQRNKGNFPGRFSGRQFSNSRSEMNVSTLELGDSALYLCASSLDSGNYGYTFGSGTRLTVV.